This T cell receptor (beta chain) is drawn from a study of blood T cell repertoires in COVID-19. In the study overall: Samples came from the United States, Italy and Spain, spanning acute and convalescent COVID-19. T cells, B-cell-depleted T cells, or PBMCs provided the cDNA or gDNA that served as material.

Original processing notes: Amplification of reference gene primers provided the estimated nucleated cell counts. The data were produced by immunoSEQ multiplex PCR, yet TCRdb's version contains in-frame clones alone and is incomplete. The D gene and trimming were derived from the DNA, and the V and J assignments and clone size from that table. Altogether about 440,000 clones are present, around 89% being singletons, with the ten largest covering 4% to 5.5%. The CDR3 has 17 residues. Germline lookup yields CDR1 MDHEN and CDR2 SYDVKM. V was shortened by 3 bases and J by 2 bases, with 16 bases between the two germline ends.

The TCR comes from a woman in her twenties or thirties with acute or convalescent COVID-19. The sequencing sample was made of peripheral blood. The chain joins TRBV28 to TRBJ2-2; D unresolved. CDR3 bases: TGTGCCAGCAGTTTTTTAGAATCCCTTTCTAACACCGGGGAGCTGTTTTTT. It specifies CASSFLESLSNTGELFF.